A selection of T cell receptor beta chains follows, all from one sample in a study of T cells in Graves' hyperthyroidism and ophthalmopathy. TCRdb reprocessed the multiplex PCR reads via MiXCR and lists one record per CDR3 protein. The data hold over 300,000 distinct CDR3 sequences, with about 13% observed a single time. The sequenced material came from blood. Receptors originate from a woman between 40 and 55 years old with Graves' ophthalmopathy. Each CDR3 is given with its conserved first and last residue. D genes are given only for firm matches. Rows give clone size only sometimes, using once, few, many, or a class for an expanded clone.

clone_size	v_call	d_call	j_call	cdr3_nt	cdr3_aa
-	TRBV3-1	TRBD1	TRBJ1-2	TGTGCCAGCAGCAAGGGACAGGGAAATGGCTACACCTTC	CASSKGQGNGYTF
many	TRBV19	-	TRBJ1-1	TGTGCCAGTAGTCCTGACTCACAGATTCCCCCCTTTAACACTGAAGCTTTCTTT	CASSPDSQIPPFNTEAFF
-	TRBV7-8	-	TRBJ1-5	TGTGCCAGCAGCTCCCAACATATCCCACCTACCCGGGGGGCTGTGAGCAATCAGCCCCAGCATTTT	CASSSQHIPPTRGAVSNQPQHF
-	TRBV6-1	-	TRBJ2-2	TGTGCCAGCACTAAAGGGAACACCGGGGAGCTGTTTTTT	CASTKGNTGELFF
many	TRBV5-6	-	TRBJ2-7	TGTGCCAGCAGCTTGGGGCGGAGTGAGCAGTACTTC	CASSLGRSEQYF
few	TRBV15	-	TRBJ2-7	TGTGCCACCAGCAGAGATTGGGGCGAGCAGTACTTC	CATSRDWGEQYF
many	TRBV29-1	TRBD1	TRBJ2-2	TGCAGCGTTGAACTCGGACAGGGCACCGGGGAGCTGTTTTTT	CSVELGQGTGELFF
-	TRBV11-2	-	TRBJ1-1	TGTGCCAGCAGCTTAGAGGCAGGGAGGGTTGGGAACACTGAAGCTTTCTTT	CASSLEAGRVGNTEAFF
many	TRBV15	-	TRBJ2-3	TGTGCCACCAGCAGAGGACAGGGCACAGATACGCAGTATTTT	CATSRGQGTDTQYF
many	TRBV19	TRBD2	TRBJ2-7	TGTGCCAGTAGTATCCAGGGACTAGCGGGGCATCCCTACGAGCAGTACTTC	CASSIQGLAGHPYEQYF
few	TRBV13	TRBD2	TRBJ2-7	TGTGCCAGCAGCTTGGCGGGGGGGCCCGTCGACGAGCAGTACTTC	CASSLAGGPVDEQYF
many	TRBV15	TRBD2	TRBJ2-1	TGTGCCACCAGCAGAGGGACTAGCGGGAGGGACGAGCAGTTCTTC	CATSRGTSGRDEQFF
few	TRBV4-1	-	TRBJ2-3	TGCGCCAGCAGCCCAATGACTGAGGGGTCCACAGATACGCAGTATTTT	CASSPMTEGSTDTQYF
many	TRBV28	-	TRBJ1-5	TGTGCCAGCAACCTAGGCGGCGGAGGTTGGCCCCAGCATTTT	CASNLGGGGWPQHF
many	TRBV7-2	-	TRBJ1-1	TGTGCCAGCAGCTTCGACGGGACGAACACTGAAGCTTTCTTT	CASSFDGTNTEAFF
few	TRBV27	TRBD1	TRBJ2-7	TGTGCCAGCAGTACTTCTACAACTTACAGGGGGTTGGAGCAGTACTTC	CASSTSTTYRGLEQYF
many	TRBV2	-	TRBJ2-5	TGTGCCACACTGCGGGATAAAGAGACCCAGTACTTC	CATLRDKETQYF
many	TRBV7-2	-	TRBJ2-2	TGTGCCAGCAGCTTTGATCACGCGAACACCGGGGAGCTGTTTTTT	CASSFDHANTGELFF
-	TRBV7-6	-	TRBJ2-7	TGTGCCAGCAGCTTAGTAGGTGGGACCTCCTACGAGCAGTACTTC	CASSLVGGTSYEQYF
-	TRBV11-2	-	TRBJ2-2	TGTGCCAGCAGCTTAGGGCAGCGTCTCACCGGGGAGCTGTTTTTT	CASSLGQRLTGELFF
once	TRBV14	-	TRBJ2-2	TGTGCCAGCAGGCCCACAGGTTCCGGGGAGCTGTTTTTT	CASRPTGSGELFF
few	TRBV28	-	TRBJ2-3	TGTGCCAGCAAGAAGATGGAAGGTAGTACAGATACGCAGTATTTT	CASKKMEGSTDTQYF
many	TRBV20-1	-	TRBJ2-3	TGCAGTGACGGGAGCACAGATACGCAGTATTTT	CSDGSTDTQYF
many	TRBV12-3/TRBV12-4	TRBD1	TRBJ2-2	TGTGCCAGCAGTCTTTCTACTCCCGGGACAGGAGGGCAGGAGCTGTTTTTT	CASSLSTPGTGGQELFF
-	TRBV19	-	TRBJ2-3	TGTGCCAGTAACTTCGGGGGCCCGAGGGGAGATACGCAGTATTTT	CASNFGGPRGDTQYF
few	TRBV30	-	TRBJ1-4	TGTGCCTGGGCCGCGGGTTCTAATGAAAAACTGTTTTTT	CAWAAGSNEKLFF
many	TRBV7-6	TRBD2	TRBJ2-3	TGTGCCAGCAGCCCATCCACGAGCGGGGCTAGCACAGATACGCAGTATTTT	CASSPSTSGASTDTQYF
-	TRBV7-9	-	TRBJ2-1	TGTGCCAGCAGCTTAGTGCTTAGAAACAATGGGCAGTTCTTC	CASSLVLRNNGQFF
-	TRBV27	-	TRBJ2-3	TGTGCCAGCAGTTTAGGGAATAGGGGGGTCGAGCAGTATTTT	CASSLGNRGVEQYF
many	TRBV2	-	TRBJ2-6	TGTGCCAGCAGTGGGATCGTCTCTGGGGCCAACGTCCTGACTTTC	CASSGIVSGANVLTF
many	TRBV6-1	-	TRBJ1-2	TGTGCCAGCAGACGTATTCAGGGCCACGGCTACACCTTC	CASRRIQGHGYTF
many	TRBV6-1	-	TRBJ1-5	TGTGCCAGCAGTGAAATGAAGAGGGGTTGGGGAATTGACGATCAGCCCCAGCATTTT	CASSEMKRGWGIDDQPQHF
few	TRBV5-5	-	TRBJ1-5	TGTGCCAGCAGCTTGGGCAGGGCCCCTCAGCCCCAGCATTTT	CASSLGRAPQPQHF
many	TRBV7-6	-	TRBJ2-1	TGTGCCAGCAGCTTGGTCAGCATCGGCGAGCAGTTCTTC	CASSLVSIGEQFF
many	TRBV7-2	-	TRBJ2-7	TGTGCCAGCAGCTTAGCGGGGAGCGACGAGCAGTACTTC	CASSLAGSDEQYF
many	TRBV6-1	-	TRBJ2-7	TGTGCCACCTGGACAGTGCTCGAGCAGTACTTC	CATWTVLEQYF
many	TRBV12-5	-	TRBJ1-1	TGTGCTAGTGGGCTGAACCATGAAGCTTTCTTT	CASGLNHEAFF
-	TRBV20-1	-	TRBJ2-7	TGCAGTGCTTTTCAGGATTCCTACGAGCAGTACTTC	CSAFQDSYEQYF
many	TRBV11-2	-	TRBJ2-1	TGTGCCAGCAGCTTGAACCGGGCCCCCAATGAGCAGTTCTTC	CASSLNRAPNEQFF
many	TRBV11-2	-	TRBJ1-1	TGTGCCAGCAGCGCAACAGGGCCAGGTGCTTTCTTT	CASSATGPGAFF
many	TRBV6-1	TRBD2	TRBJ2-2	TGTGCCAGCAGACTAGCGGTAAACACCGGGGAGCTGTTTTTT	CASRLAVNTGELFF
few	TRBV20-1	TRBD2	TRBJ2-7	TGCAGTGCTAGTGCACTAGCGGGAGGCGAGCAGTACTTC	CSASALAGGEQYF
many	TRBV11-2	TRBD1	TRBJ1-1	TGTGCCAGCAGCACCCGGGACAGGGGGCCGAACACTGAAGCTTTCTTT	CASSTRDRGPNTEAFF
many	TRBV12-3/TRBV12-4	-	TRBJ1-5	TGTGCCAGCACCCGGGGGGGCCTTTACAATCAGCCCCAGCATTTT	CASTRGGLYNQPQHF
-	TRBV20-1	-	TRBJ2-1	TGCAGTGCAAACTCAGTTTACACACAGAAATACAATGAGCAGTTCTTC	CSANSVYTQKYNEQFF
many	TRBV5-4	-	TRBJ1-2	TGTGCCAGCAGCTCGGGATTCAGTCCCGTATCTCCTAACTATGGCTACACCTTC	CASSSGFSPVSPNYGYTF
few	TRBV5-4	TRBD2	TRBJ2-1	TGTGCCAGCAGCCAGACTAGCGGGAGAGGTGGTGAGCAGTTCTTC	CASSQTSGRGGEQFF
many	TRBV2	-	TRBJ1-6	TGTGCCAGCACTGAACTTATCGGGGCCTCCTATAATTCACCCCTCCACTTT	CASTELIGASYNSPLHF
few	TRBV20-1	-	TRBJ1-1	TGCAGTGCCCCAACAGGGAGGGATGGCACTGAAGCTTTCTTT	CSAPTGRDGTEAFF
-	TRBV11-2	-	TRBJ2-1	TGTGCCAGCAGCTACTATTACAATGAGCAGTTCTTC	CASSYYYNEQFF
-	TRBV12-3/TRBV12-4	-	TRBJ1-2	TGTGCCAGCAGTCCCCGGGAGGGCCGAGGGGGCTACACCTTC	CASSPREGRGGYTF
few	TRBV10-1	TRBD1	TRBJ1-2	TGCGCCAGCAGTGCCGGGACAGTCGGAGGCTACACCTTC	CASSAGTVGGYTF
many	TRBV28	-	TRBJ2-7	TGTGCCAGCAGTTTAACCGACTACGAGCAGTACTTC	CASSLTDYEQYF
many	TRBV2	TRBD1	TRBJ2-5	TGTGCCAGCAGTGGGGACAGGCGCGAGACCCAGTACTTC	CASSGDRRETQYF
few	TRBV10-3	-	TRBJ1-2	TGTGCCATCAGTGATTCGAGAGGACAGAGTCCTTTTAGCTATGGCTACACCTTC	CAISDSRGQSPFSYGYTF
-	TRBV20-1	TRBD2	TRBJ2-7	TGCAGTGCGAGGGACTACTCGCAGCGGGGGCTTTTCTACGAGCAGTACTTC	CSARDYSQRGLFYEQYF
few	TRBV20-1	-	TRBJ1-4	TGCAGTGCTAGGACCCTAACTGCAACTAATGAAAAACTGTTTTTT	CSARTLTATNEKLFF
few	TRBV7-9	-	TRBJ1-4	TGTGCCAGCGGAGGGACAAATAATGAAAAACTGTTTTTT	CASGGTNNEKLFF
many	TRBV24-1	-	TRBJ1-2	TGTGCCACCAGTGACCCGACAGGTAGTGTCTATGGCTACACCTTC	CATSDPTGSVYGYTF
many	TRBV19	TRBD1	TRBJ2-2	TGTGCCAGTAGTAGAAGACAGGGGGCGAACACCGGGGAGCTGTTTTTT	CASSRRQGANTGELFF